The 29 T cell receptor beta chains in this list originate from one sample, sequenced in a study of identical twins. TCRdb used MiXCR to reprocess the 5' RACE reads, holding one entry per CDR3 protein. This table holds around 370,000 distinct CDR3 sequences, approximately 8.8% found once. The sample was naive T cells sorted from blood. The receptors derive from a woman aged 45-65 years in good health.

The rearrangement uses TRBV5-1 and TRBJ2-5, with 7 bases that match TRBD2. Germline V gene lookup returns CDR1 SGHRS and CDR2 YFSETQ. The V gene end was trimmed by 0 bases and the J gene end by 7 bases; junction bases not matched to a gene: 9. The CDR3 extends over 15 amino acids. CDR3: CASSLEGGRRGTQYF. The DNA of the CDR3 is TGCGCCAGCAGCTTGGAGGGAGGGCGCAGAGGGACCCAGTACTTC. The whole variable domain, filled in from reference TRBV5-1 and TRBJ2-5, reads KAGVTQTPRYLIKTRGQQVTLSCSPISGHRSVSWYQQTPGQGLQFLFEYFSETQRNKGNFPGRFSGRQFSNSRSEMNVSTLELGDSALYLCASSLEGGRRGTQYFGPGTRLLVL.

This clonotype was detected a few times. This sequence joins TRBV28 and TRBJ2-7; 10 bases line up with TRBD2. The germline V gene encodes CDR1 MDHEN and CDR2 SYDVKM. The CDR3 extends over 16 amino acids. Germline trimming cut 4 bases from V and 2 bases from J; bases unmatched to any gene: 8. The CDR3, as DNA: TGTGCCAGCAGTTCAGGTAGGACTAGCGGTGCCTACGAGCAGTACGTC. Translating gives CASSSGRTSGAYEQYV.

This clonotype was seen ten or more times. The V gene is TRBV9, the J gene TRBJ2-1, with D perhaps matching TRBD2 (5 bases). The CDR3 extends over 14 amino acids. The germline V gene encodes CDR1 SGDLS and CDR2 YYNGEE. V shed 0 bases and J shed 2 bases, with 6 bases lying between them. The CDR3, as DNA: TGTGCCAGCAGCGTAGGGGAGACCTACAATGAGCAGTTCTTC. It codes for CASSVGETYNEQFF.

CDR3 DNA sequence: TGTGCCAGCAGCCAGGGGGGCTTCACAGATACGCAGTATTTT. It encodes CASSQGGFTDTQYF. The J gene is TRBJ2-3, the V gene TRBV19; possibly TRBD1 for D (7 bases). V shed 9 bases and J shed 2 bases, with 15 bases lying between them. The CDR3 spans 14 residues. Germline-derived CDR1 and CDR2 are LNHDA and SQIVND (reference sequence).

Regarding this clonotype: An end of the junction does not agree with germline; a read error may underlie this. The genes are TRBV3-1 and TRBJ2-7; the D is unclear. CDR1 and CDR2 (germline): LGHDT, YNNKEL (reference sequence). This CDR3 comprises 12 residues. CDR3 loop: CASSKDGVEQYF. The CDR3 DNA reads TGTGCCAGCAGCAAAGATGGGGTCGAGCAGTACTTC.

This clonotype was counted at least ten times. This chain joins TRBV12-3 or TRBV12-4 and TRBJ1-2; D is unresolved. This CDR3 spans 11 amino acids. V shed 8 bases and J shed 0 bases, with 4 bases lying between them. The CDR3 here is CASGANYGYTF. The DNA for the CDR3 is TGTGCCAGCGGGGCTAACTATGGCTACACCTTC.

This clonotype was seen repeatedly, ten times or more. This chain links TRBV30 with TRBJ2-1; a possible D gene is TRBD1 (6 bases). The CDR3 consists of 11 residues. Germline CDR1 is GTSNPN and CDR2 is SVGIG (reference sequence). The V end was cut by 7 bases, the J end by 11 bases, with 15 bases between. As DNA, the CDR3 is TGTGCCTTAATCGAGGACAGTAAGCAGTTCTTC. This codes for CALIEDSKQFF. The full variable domain, its missing parts supplied by reference TRBV30 and TRBJ2-1, is SQTIHQWPATLVQPVGSPLSLECTVEGTSNPNLYWYRQAAGRGLQLLFYSVGIGQISSEVPQNLSASRPQDRQFILSSKKLLLSDSGFYLCALIEDSKQFFGPGTRLTVL.

The V call is TRBV24-1, the J call TRBJ2-1; 7 positions agree with TRBD1. Germline CDR1 is KGHDR and CDR2 is SFDVKD. With V trimmed by 3 bases and J by 4 bases, 2 bases remained unmatched. The CDR3 is made up of 14 amino acids. The CDR3 loop reads CATSDRTGYNEQFF. The CDR3 region has the DNA TGTGCCACCAGTGATCGGACAGGTTACAATGAGCAGTTCTTC.

The gene calls are TRBV9 and TRBJ2-3, with D tentatively TRBD2 (5 bases). The CDR3 is made up of 14 amino acids. Trimming took 0 bases from V and 1 from J, leaving 6 bases between them. Germline CDR1 is SGDLS and CDR2 is YYNGEE. The CDR3 nucleotides read TGTGCCAGCAGCGTAGGTAGCGGCACAGATACGCAGTATTTT. Its translation is CASSVGSGTDTQYF.

There are a few counts of this clonotype. The rearrangement joins TRBV11-2 to TRBJ2-6, with 12 bases identical to TRBD1. Germline trimming cut 6 bases from V and 1 base from J; bases unmatched to any gene: 7. Germline-derived CDR1 and CDR2 are SGHAT and FQNNGV. This CDR3 comprises 18 residues. CDR3 in amino acids: CASRKPGQGASGANVLTF. CDR3 coding DNA: TGTGCCAGCAGGAAACCGGGACAGGGGGCGTCTGGGGCCAACGTCCTGACTTTC. The variable domain in full, with the rest retrieved from reference TRBV11-2 and TRBJ2-6, is EAGVAQSPRYKIIEKRQSVAFWCNPISGHATLYWYQQILGQGPKLLIQFQNNGVVDDSQLPKDRFSAERLKGVDSTLKIQPAKLEDSAVYLCASRKPGQGASGANVLTFGAGSRLTVL.

This clonotype was seen more than once but under ten times. The chain is built from TRBV7-9 and TRBJ2-7, with TRBD2 as a possible D gene (6 bases). Trimming took off 5 bases at V and 7 bases at J, with 12 bases between the two ends. CDR1 is SEHNR and CDR2 is FQNEAQ in the germline V gene (reference sequence). The CDR3 contains 12 residues. The CDR3 loop is CASSPAGREQYF. The CDR3 coding sequence is TGTGCCAGCAGCCCAGCCGGGAGAGAGCAGTACTTC.

To note about this clonotype: It may be a read error: a sequence one base away is much more abundant. The V gene is TRBV20-1, the J gene TRBJ2-1; 9 bases match TRBD2. J lost 10 bases, V lost 1 base, and 11 bases had no gene match. The CDR3 extends over 15 amino acids. Germline assignment: CDR1 DFQATT and CDR2 SNEGSKA (reference sequence). The DNA for the CDR3 is TGCAGTGCTAGAGGTGGGCTAGCGGGATTGCGGGAGCAGTTCTTC. Residues: CSARGGLAGLREQFF.

A few counts support this clonotype. This sequence joins TRBV12-3 or TRBV12-4 and TRBJ2-7; 8 nucleotides agree with TRBD1. The CDR3 is 13 residues long. Losses at the gene ends were 6 bases for V and 6 bases for J; bases not matched to a gene: 7. CDR3 residues: CASSQGQGSEQYF. In DNA form, the CDR3 reads TGTGCCAGCAGCCAAGGACAGGGATCCGAGCAGTACTTC.

This clonotype turned up a few times. The CDR3 loop is CASSSDGKSNQPQHF. The CDR3 coding sequence is TGTGCCAGCAGCTCCGACGGGAAAAGCAATCAGCCCCAGCATTTT. The chain joins TRBV7-8 to TRBJ1-5; D gene uncertain. The CDR3 sequence is 15 residues long. V lost 4 bases, J lost 1 base, and 11 bases lay in between. Germline CDR1 reads SGHVS; CDR2 reads FQNEAQ.

The chain is built from TRBV20-1 and TRBJ2-5; TRBD1 matches at 8 bases. Germline V lookup: CDR1 DFQATT, CDR2 SNEGSKA (reference sequence). The CDR3 totals 14 residues. Unmatched junction bases numbered 10, after V lost 6 bases and J lost 4 bases. CDR3 loop: CSALGQGATETQYF. The CDR3 DNA follows: TGCAGTGCCCTAGGGCAGGGGGCAACAGAGACCCAGTACTTC.

This clonotype was recorded many times. The rearrangement uses TRBV29-1 and TRBJ2-5; possibly TRBD1 or TRBD2 for D (6 bases each). Germline V CDR1 and CDR2: SQVTM, ANQGSEA. The CDR3 sequence is 12 residues long. Between the trimmed V and J ends, which lost 1 base and 7 bases, there was a span of 10 bases. The DNA of the CDR3 is TGCAGCGTTGAAGGGGGGGCAGGGACCCAGTACTTC. This gives the protein CSVEGGAGTQYF. Filled out from reference TRBV29-1 and TRBJ2-5, the complete variable domain reads SAVISQKPSRDICQRGTSLTIQCQVDSQVTMMFWYRQQPGQSLTLIATANQGSEATYESGFVIDKFPISRPNLTFSTLTVSNMSPEDSSIYLCSVEGGAGTQYFGPGTRLLVL.

This chain joins TRBV3-1 and TRBJ2-5, with TRBD1 matching over 11 bases. This CDR3 spans 15 amino acids. Looked up from germline, CDR1 is LGHDT and CDR2 is YNNKEL (reference sequence). V shed 1 base and J 5 bases; nucleotides not matched to a gene: 3. The CDR3 nucleotides read TGTGCCAGCAGCCAAGGGGACAGGGGGATCGAGACCCAGTACTTC. Its translation: CASSQGDRGIETQYF.

A few counts support this clonotype. V is TRBV11-3 and J is TRBJ2-1, with TRBD1 matching 9 bases. V shed 5 bases and J 5 bases; nucleotides not matched to a gene: 10. Germline V gene data show CDR1 as SGHNT and CDR2 as YENEEA. This CDR3 spans 16 amino acids. The CDR3 region has the DNA TGTGCCAGCAGCACGCTCGAGACAGGGGGGGACAATGAGCAGTTCTTC. This codes for CASSTLETGGDNEQFF.

The CDR3 DNA reads as TGCAGTGCTAGGAACAGGGGCTGGGAGGGGACCGGGGAGCTGTTTTTT. Protein sequence: CSARNRGWEGTGELFF. V usage is TRBV20-1 and J usage is TRBJ2-2; D is possibly TRBD1 or TRBD2 (7 bases each). From germline, CDR1 is DFQATT and CDR2 SNEGSKA (reference sequence). The V end was cut by 3 bases, the J end by 5 bases, with 19 bases between. This CDR3 comprises 16 residues.

This clonotype has just a few counts. The chain is built from TRBV4-1 and TRBJ2-3; D unresolved. V shed 2 bases and J shed 0 bases, with 6 bases lying between them. Per germline, CDR1 MGHRA and CDR2 YSYEKL. The CDR3 has 14 residues. Here the CDR3 reads CASSQPTSTDTQYF. CDR3 sequence (DNA): TGCGCCAGCAGCCAACCGACCAGCACAGATACGCAGTATTTT.

At least ten counts were recorded for this clonotype. The V call is TRBV4-1, the J call TRBJ1-6; D unclear. V lost 2 bases and J lost 7, with 15 bases in between. The CDR3 runs 16 residues. The V gene's germline CDR1 is MGHRA and CDR2 YSYEKL. The CDR3 DNA is TGCGCCAGCAGCCAACCGATACAGATACCGAATTCACCCCTCCACTTT. Protein sequence: CASSQPIQIPNSPLHF.

This clonotype was picked up a small number of times. CDR3 region: CASSHLLAGRYEQFF. CDR3 DNA sequence: TGTGCCAGCAGCCACCTACTAGCGGGCAGGTATGAGCAGTTCTTC. The rearrangement joins TRBV3-1 to TRBJ2-1; 9 bases fit TRBD2. This CDR3 has 15 amino acids. From germline, CDR1 is LGHDT and CDR2 YNNKEL (reference sequence). V was clipped by 3 bases and J by 8 bases; unmatched bases: 8.

This sequence joins TRBV30 and TRBJ2-5; D is ambiguous. The CDR3 extends over 10 amino acids. Per the germline V gene, CDR1 is GTSNPN and CDR2 is SVGIG (reference sequence). The ends were cut back, 1 base at V and 5 bases at J, with 2 bases in the middle. The CDR3 is CAWSDETQYF. The CDR3 DNA reads as TGTGCCTGGAGTGATGAGACCCAGTACTTC.

This clonotype was counted between two and nine times. J is TRBJ2-4 and V is TRBV5-1; D is uncertain. This CDR3 contains 13 residues. Per the germline V gene, CDR1 is SGHRS and CDR2 is YFSETQ. The V gene lost 0 bases and the J gene lost 5 bases, with 6 bases spanning the gap. The CDR3 DNA is TGCGCCAGCAGCTTGGCCATCCAAAACATTCAGTACTTC. It yields the protein CASSLAIQNIQYF.

The chain combines TRBV11-3 with TRBJ2-5; TRBD1 might be the D (5 bases). There are 14 residues in the CDR3. Germline V lookup: CDR1 SGHNT, CDR2 YENEEA. Trimming pared 5 bases from V and 0 bases from J, leaving 10 bases between. The CDR3 sequence: CASSPRQNQETQYF. CDR3 nucleotides: TGTGCCAGCAGCCCGCGACAGAACCAAGAGACCCAGTACTTC.

This clonotype has a count of ten or more. The chain recombines TRBV12-3 or TRBV12-4 with TRBJ2-1; no firm D call. V lost 2 bases and J 1 base, leaving 6 bases between the germline ends. The CDR3 length is 14 residues. CDR3 DNA: TGTGCCAGCAGTTTAACGGATTCCTACAATGAGCAGTTCTTC. It encodes CASSLTDSYNEQFF.

CDR3 amino acids: CASSGTPSTDTQYF. The CDR3 nucleotides read TGTGCCAGCTCCGGGACCCCTAGCACAGATACGCAGTATTTT. The rearrangement joins TRBV6-5 to TRBJ2-3; D possibly uses TRBD1 or TRBD2 (5 bases each). V was shortened by 8 bases and J by 0 bases, with 12 bases between the two germline ends. The CDR3 sequence is 14 residues long. Germline CDR1 MNHEY, CDR2 SVGAGI.

There are many counts of this clonotype. The V call is TRBV20-1, the J call TRBJ2-1; 13 bases agree with TRBD2. The J segment lost 0 bases and the V segment lost 1 base, leaving 6 bases of the junction unmatched. The CDR3 spans 18 residues. Germline-derived CDR1 and CDR2 are DFQATT and SNEGSKA (reference sequence). CDR3 in DNA: TGCAGTGCTAGAGGTGGACTAGCGGGAGCGAGCTCCTACAATGAGCAGTTCTTC. It specifies CSARGGLAGASSYNEQFF.

The chain uses TRBV27 and TRBJ2-1; 7 bases match TRBD2. V gave up 10 bases and J gave up 1 base; unmatched junction bases: 7. The CDR3 spans 14 residues. In germline, CDR1 is MNHEY, CDR2 SMNVEV (reference sequence). CDR3 DNA: TGTGCCACCAGACGACTAGCTTCCTACAATGAGCAGTTCTTC. It is translated as CATRRLASYNEQFF.